This T cell receptor (beta chain) was documented in a study of blood T cell repertoires in COVID-19. Turning to the study itself: Both acute and convalescent COVID-19 samples were obtained from the United States, Italy and Spain. Sample material is recorded as cDNA or gDNA derived from T cells, B-cell-depleted T cells, or PBMCs.

V was trimmed by 4 bases and J by 3 bases, leaving 9 bases between them. From germline, CDR1 is MNHEY and CDR2 SVGAGI. This CDR3 contains 13 residues. How the authors handled the data: Amplification of reference gene primers provided the estimated nucleated cell counts. Profiled with immunoSEQ multiplex PCR; TCRdb holds only in-frame clones, not every one. V and J calls and clone size are given by that table; D and trimming were obtained from the DNA. The sample records 300,000 to 400,000 clones, 70% to 90% being singletons. The material sequenced was peripheral blood. This sequence joins TRBV6-5 and TRBJ1-2; TRBD1 might be the D (5 bases). This receptor was identified in a woman aged 50 to 60 who had recovered from COVID-19. CDR3 bases: TGTGCCAGCAGTTTAGGGGTTGACTATGGCTACACCTTC. Protein product: CASSLGVDYGYTF.